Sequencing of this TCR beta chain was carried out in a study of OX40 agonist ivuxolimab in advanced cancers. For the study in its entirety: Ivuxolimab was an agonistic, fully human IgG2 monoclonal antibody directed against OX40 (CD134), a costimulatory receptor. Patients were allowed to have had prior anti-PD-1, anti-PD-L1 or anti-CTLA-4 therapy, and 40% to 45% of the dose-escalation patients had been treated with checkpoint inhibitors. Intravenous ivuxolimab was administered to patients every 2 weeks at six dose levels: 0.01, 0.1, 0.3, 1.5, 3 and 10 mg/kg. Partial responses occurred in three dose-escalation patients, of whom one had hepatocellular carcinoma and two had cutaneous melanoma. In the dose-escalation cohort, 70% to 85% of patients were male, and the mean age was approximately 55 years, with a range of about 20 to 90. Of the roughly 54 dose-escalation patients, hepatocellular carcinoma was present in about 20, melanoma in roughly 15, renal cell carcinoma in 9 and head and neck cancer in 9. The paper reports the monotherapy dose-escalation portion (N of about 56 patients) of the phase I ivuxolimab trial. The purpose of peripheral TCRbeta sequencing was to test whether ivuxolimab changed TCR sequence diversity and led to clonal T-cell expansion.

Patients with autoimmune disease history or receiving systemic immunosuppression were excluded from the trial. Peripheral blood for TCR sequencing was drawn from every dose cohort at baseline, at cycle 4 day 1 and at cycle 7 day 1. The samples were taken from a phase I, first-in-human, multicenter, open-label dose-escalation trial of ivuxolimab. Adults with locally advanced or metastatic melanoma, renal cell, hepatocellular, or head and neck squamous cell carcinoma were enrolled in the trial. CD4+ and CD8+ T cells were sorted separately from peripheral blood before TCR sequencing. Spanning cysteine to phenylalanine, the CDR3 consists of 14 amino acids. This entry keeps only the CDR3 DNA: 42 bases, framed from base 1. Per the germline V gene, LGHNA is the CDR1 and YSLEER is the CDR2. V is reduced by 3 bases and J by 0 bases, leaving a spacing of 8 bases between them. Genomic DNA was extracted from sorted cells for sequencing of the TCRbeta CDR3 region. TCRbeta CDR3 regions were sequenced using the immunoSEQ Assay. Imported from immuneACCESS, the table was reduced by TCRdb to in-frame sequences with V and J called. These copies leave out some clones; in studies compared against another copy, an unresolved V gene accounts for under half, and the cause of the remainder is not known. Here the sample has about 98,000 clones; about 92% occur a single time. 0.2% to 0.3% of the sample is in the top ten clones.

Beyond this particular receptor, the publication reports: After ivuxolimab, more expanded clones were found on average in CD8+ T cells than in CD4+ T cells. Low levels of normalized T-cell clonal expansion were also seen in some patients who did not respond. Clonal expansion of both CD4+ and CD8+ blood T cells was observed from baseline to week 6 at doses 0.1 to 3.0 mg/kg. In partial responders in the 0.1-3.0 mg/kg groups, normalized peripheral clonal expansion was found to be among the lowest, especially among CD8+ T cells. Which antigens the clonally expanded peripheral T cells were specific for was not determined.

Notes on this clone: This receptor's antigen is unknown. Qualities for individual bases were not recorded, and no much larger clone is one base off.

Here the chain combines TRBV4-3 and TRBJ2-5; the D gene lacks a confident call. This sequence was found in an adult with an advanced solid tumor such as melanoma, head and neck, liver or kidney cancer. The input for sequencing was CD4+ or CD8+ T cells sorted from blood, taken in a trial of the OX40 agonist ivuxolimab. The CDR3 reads CASSHGPNQETQYF. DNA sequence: TGCGCCAGCAGCCATGGCCCAAACCAAGAGACCCAGTACTTC.